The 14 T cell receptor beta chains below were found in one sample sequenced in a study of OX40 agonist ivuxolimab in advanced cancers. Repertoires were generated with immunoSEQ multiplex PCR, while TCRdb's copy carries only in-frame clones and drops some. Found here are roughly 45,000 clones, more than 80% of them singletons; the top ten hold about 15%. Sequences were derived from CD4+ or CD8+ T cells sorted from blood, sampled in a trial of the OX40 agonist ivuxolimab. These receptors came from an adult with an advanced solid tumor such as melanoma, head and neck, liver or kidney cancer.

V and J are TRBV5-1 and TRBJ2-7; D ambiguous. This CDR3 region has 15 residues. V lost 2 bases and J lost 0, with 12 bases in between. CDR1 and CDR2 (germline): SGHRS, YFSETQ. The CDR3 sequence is CASSFAATISYEQYF. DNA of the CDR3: TGCGCCAGCAGCTTCGCCGCCACCATCTCCTACGAGCAGTACTTC.

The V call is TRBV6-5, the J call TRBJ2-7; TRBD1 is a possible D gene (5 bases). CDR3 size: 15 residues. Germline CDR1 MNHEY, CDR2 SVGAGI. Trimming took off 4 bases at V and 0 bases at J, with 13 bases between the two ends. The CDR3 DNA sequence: TGTGCCAGCAGTTCCTGGACACCGAGCTCCTACGAGCAGTACTTC. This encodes CASSSWTPSSYEQYF.

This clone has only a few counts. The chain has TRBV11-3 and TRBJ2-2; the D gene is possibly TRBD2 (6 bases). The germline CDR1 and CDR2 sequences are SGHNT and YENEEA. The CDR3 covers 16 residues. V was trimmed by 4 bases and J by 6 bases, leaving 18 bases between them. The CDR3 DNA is TGTGCCAGCAGCTCACTAGGGACTGCAAGCCCCGGGGAGCTGTTTTTT. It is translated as CASSSLGTASPGELFF.

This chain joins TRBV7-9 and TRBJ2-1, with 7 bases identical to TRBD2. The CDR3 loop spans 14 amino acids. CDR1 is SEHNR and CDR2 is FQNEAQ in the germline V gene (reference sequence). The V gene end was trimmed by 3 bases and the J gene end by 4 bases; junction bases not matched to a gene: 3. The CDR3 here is CASSLAGEYNEQFF. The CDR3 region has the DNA TGTGCCAGCAGCTTGGCGGGGGAATACAATGAGCAGTTCTTC.

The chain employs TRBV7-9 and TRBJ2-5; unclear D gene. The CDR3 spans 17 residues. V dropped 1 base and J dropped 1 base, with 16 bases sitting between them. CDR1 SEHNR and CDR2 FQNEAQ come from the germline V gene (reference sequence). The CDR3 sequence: CASSLDPPSIGQETQYF. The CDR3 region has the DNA TGTGCCAGCAGCTTAGACCCCCCCTCGATCGGCCAAGAGACCCAGTACTTC. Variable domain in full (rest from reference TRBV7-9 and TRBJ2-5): DTGVSQNPRHKITKRGQNVTFRCDPISEHNRLYWYRQTLGQGPEFLTYFQNEAQLEKSRLLSDRFSAERPKGSFSTLEIQRTEQGDSAMYLCASSLDPPSIGQETQYFGPGTRLLVL.

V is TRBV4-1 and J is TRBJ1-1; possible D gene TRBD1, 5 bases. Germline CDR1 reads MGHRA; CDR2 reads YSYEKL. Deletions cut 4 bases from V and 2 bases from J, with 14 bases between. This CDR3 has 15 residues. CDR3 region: CASSRSRGENTEAFF. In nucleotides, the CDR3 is TGCGCCAGCAGCCGCTCTCGAGGGGAAAACACTGAAGCTTTCTTT.

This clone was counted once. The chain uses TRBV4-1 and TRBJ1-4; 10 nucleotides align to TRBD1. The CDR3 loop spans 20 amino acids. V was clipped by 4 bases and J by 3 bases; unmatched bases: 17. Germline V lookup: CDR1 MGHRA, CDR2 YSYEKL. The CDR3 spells CASSPLMAGTGAGANEKLFF. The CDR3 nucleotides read TGCGCCAGCAGCCCCCTGATGGCCGGGACAGGGGCTGGAGCTAATGAAAAACTGTTTTTT.

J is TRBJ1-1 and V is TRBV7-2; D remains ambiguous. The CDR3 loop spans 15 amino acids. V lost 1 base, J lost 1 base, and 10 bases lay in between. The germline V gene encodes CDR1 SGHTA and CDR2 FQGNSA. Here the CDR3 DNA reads TGTGCCAGCAGCTTAGAGGTCAGCCGGAACACTGAAGCTTTCTTT. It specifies CASSLEVSRNTEAFF.

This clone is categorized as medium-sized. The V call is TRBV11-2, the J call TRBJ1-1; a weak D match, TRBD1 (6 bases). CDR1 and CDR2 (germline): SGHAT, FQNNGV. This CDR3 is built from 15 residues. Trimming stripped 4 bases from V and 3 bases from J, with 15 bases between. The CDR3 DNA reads TGTGCCAGCAGCTCCCCCGGGGGGGCTGACACTGAAGCTTTCTTT. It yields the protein CASSSPGGADTEAFF.

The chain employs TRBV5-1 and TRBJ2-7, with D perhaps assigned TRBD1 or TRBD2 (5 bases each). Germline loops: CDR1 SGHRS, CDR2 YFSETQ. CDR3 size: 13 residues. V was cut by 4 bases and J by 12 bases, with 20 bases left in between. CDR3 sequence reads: CASSLNTGRALYF. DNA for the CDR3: TGCGCCAGCAGCCTAAATACGGGGCGAGCTCTGTACTTC.

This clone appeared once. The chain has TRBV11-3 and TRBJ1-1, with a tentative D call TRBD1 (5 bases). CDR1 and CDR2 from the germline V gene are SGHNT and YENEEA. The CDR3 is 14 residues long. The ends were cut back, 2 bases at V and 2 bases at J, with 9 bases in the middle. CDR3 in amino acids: CASSLWTKNTEAFF. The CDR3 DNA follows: TGTGCCAGCAGCTTATGGACAAAAAACACTGAAGCTTTCTTT.

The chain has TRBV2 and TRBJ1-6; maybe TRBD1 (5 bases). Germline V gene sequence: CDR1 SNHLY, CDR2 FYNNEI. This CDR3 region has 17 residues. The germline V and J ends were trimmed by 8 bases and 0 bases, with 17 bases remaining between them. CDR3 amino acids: CASDDSLFSSYNSPLHF. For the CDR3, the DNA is TGTGCCAGCGATGACAGTCTCTTCAGCTCCTATAATTCACCCCTCCACTTT.

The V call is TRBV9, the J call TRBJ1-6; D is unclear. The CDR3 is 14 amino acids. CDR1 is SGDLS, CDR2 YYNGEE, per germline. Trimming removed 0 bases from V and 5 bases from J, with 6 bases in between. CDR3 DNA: TGTGCCAGCAGCGTAGGATGGAATAATTCACCCCTCCACTTT. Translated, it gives CASSVGWNNSPLHF.

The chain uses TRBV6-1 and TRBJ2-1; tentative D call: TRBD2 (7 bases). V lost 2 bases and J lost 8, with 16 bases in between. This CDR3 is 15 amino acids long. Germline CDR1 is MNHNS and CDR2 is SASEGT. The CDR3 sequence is CASSEQGGGFYEQFF. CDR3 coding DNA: TGTGCCAGCAGTGAACAGGGAGGGGGATTTTATGAGCAGTTCTTC.